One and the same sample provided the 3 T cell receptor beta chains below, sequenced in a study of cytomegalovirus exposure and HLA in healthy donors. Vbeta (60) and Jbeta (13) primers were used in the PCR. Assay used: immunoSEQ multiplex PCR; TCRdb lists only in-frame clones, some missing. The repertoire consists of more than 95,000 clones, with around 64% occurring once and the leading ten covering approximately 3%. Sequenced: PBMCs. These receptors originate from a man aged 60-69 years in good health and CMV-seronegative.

The CDR3 region is CASNGQGITYEQYF. CDR3 DNA sequence: TGTGCCAGCAATGGACAGGGAATAACCTACGAGCAGTACTTC. V is TRBV25-1 and J is TRBJ2-7, with 8 bases fitting TRBD1. The CDR3 has 14 amino acids. V shed 7 bases, J shed 2 bases, and the junction held 7 bases outside the gene matches. Germline loops: CDR1 MGHDK, CDR2 SYGVNS.

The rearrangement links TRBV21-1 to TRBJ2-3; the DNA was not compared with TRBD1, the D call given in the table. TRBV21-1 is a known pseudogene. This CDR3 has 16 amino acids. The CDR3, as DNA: TGTGCCAGCAGCAAGACCGGGACAGGAGGCCCAGATACGCAGTATTTT. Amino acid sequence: CASSKTGTGGPDTQYF.

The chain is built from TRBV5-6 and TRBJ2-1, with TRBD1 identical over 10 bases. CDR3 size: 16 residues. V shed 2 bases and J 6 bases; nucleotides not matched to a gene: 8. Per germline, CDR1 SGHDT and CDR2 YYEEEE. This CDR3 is CASSLLRDRGGNEQFF. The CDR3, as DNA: TGTGCCAGCAGCTTATTGAGGGACAGGGGTGGCAATGAGCAGTTCTTC.